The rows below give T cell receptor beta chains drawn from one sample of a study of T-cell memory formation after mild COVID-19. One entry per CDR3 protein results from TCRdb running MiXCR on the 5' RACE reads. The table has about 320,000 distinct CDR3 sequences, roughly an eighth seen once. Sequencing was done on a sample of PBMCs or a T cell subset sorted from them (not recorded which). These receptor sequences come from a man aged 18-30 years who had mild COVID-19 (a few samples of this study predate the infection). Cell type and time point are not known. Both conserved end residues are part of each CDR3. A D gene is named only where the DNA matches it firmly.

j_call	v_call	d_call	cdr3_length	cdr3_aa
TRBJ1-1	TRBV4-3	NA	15	CASSQWSEGNTEAFF
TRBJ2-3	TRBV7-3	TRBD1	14	CASSSTGHTDTQYF
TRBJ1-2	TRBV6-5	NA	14	CASRREGFSDGYTF
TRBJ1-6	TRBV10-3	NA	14	CAISEPRIDSPLHF
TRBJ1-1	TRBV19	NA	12	CASIGRGTEAFF
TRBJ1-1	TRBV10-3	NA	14	CAISESGSYTEAFF
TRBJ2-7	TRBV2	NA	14	CASSDASRHNEQYF
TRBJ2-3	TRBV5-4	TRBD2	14	CASGTSGSTDTQYF
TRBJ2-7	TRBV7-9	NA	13	CASSLGVLDEQYF
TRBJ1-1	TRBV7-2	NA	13	CASSLGMNTEAFF
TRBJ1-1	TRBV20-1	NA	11	CSASWGPEAFF
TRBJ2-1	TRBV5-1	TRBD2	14	CASSSGLGNNEQFF
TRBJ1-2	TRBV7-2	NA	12	CASVKSNYGYTF
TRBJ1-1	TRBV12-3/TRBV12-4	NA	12	CASGGRNTEAFF
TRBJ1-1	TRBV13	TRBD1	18	CASSGMLLRTGGDTEAFF
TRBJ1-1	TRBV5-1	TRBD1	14	CASTFQGAGTEAFF
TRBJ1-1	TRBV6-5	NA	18	CASSYSGVPGGSRSEAFF
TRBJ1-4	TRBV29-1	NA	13	CSVASASNEKLFF
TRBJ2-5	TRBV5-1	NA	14	CASSDPRLGETQYF
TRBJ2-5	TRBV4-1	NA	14	CASSQLQGMETQYF
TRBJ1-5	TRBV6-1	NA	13	CASSEQLGQPQHF
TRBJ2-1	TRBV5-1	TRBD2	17	CASSLGLAGGPDNEQFF
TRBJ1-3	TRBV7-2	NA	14	CASSDSPLANTIYF
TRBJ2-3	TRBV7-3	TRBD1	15	CASSLRDRVEDTQYF
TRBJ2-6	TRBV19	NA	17	CASSIFPGSPGANVLTF
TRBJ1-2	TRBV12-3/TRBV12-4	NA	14	CASSPAGANYGYTF
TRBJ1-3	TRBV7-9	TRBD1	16	CASRDPYRGNGNTIYF
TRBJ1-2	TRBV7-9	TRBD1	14	CASSTGTALYGYTF
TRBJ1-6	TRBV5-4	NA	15	CASSSLTVANSPLHF
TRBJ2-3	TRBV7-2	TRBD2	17	CASSLTSGGPFTDTQYF
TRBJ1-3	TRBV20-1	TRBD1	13	CSAPGGIGNTIYF
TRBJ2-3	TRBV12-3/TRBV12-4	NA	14	CASSFYTSTDTQYF
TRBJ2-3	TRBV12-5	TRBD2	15	CASGLAGGLADTQYF
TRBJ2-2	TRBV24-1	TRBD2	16	CATSALGGFDTGELFF
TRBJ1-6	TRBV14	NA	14	CASSPGRGASPLHF
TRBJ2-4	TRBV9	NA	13	CASSPSLGGFQYF
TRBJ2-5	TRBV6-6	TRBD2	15	CATRGTSGVQETQYF
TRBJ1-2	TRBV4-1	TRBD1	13	CASRSDRDYGYTF
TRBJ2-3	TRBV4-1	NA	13	CASSQVGSDTQYF
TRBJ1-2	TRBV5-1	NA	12	CASSTDNYGYTF
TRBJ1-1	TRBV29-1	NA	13	CSVVGQRGTEAFF
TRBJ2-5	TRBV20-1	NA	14	CSAWVGEPRETQYF
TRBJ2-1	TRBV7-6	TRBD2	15	CASSFIAGGLNEQFF
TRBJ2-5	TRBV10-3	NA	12	CATRQLLETQYF
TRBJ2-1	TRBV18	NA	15	CASSRGSGPRDEQFF
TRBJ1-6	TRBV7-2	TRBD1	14	CASSFDRVYSPLHF
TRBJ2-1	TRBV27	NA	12	CASSFRGRGQFF
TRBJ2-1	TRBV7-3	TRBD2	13	CASSLSSGGEQFF
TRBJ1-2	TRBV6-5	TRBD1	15	CASSTPRGQPYGYTF
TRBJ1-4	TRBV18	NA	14	CASSPPGQSEKLFF
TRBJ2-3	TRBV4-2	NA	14	CASSQGSGEDTQYF
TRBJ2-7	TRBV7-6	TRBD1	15	CASSPRTGVNYEQYF
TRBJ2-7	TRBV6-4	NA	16	CASSIKSRDFPYEQYF
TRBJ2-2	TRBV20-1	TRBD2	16	CSARDPSGGGAGELFF
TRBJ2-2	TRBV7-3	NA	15	CASSFHGQNTGELFF